Listed below are T cell receptor beta chains from one sample, sequenced in a study of control samples from healthy donors and cancer patients. Clones were sequenced by immunoSEQ multiplex PCR, and TCRdb holds only the in-frame ones, with some missing. Among 200,000 to 250,000 clones listed, 85% to 95% were seen once. Sequenced material: blood. Source of these receptors: a man in his forties or fifties in good health. Both conserved end residues are part of each CDR3. The D gene is left open where the match is weak. Rows may omit the clone size; those that give it use once, few, many or a size class.

>TRBJ1-1|-|TRBV10-1|-
CASRSTGNTEAFF
TGCGCCAGCAGGTCAACTGGGAACACTGAAGCTTTCTTT
>TRBJ1-1|-|TRBV11-3|TRBD1
CASSPGGGQYYTEAFF
TGTGCCAGCAGCCCCGGTGGGGGACAGTACTACACTGAAGCTTTCTTT
>TRBJ1-6|-|TRBV18|-
CASSPVAAYNSPLHF
TGTGCCAGCTCACCAGTCGCAGCGTATAATTCACCCCTCCACTTT
>TRBJ2-7|-|TRBV12-3/TRBV12-4|TRBD2
CASSFGREQYF
TGTGCCAGCAGTTTCGGGAGGGAGCAGTACTTC
>TRBJ1-6|-|TRBV6-5|-
CASSQPLNSPLHF
TGTGCCAGCAGTCAACCTCTTAATTCACCCCTCCACTTT
>TRBJ1-2|-|TRBV18|-
CASSPEGSGYGYTF
TGTGCCAGCTCACCAGAGGGGTCCGGCTATGGCTACACCTTC
>TRBJ1-1|-|TRBV7-3|-
CASSLRMNTEAFF
TGTGCCAGCAGCTTAAGGATGAACACTGAAGCTTTCTTT
>TRBJ2-1|-|TRBV19|-
CASSTAYTDEQFF
TGTGCCAGTAGTACCGCCTACACCGATGAGCAGTTCTTC
>TRBJ2-3|-|TRBV7-2|TRBD1
CASSLDRSTDTQYF
TGTGCCAGCAGCTTGGACAGGAGCACAGATACGCAGTATTTT
>TRBJ2-3|-|TRBV27|-
CASNPVAAYTDTQYF
TGTGCCAGCAACCCGGTAGCGGCGTACACAGATACGCAGTATTTT
>TRBJ1-5|-|TRBV7-6|-
CASSLVYPGANQPQHF
TGTGCCAGCAGCTTAGTATACCCGGGGGCTAATCAGCCCCAGCATTTT
>TRBJ1-5|-|TRBV3-1/TRBV3-2|-
CASSQARGAALHPQPQHF
TGTGCCAGCAGCCAAGCACGCGGGGCCGCACTTCATCCTCAGCCCCAGCATTTT
>TRBJ2-3|-|TRBV7-9|TRBD1
CASSVGQGGDTQYF
TGTGCCAGCAGTGTCGGACAGGGTGGAGATACGCAGTATTTT
>TRBJ2-4|-|TRBV28|-
CASSSQGLGKNIQYF
TGTGCCAGCAGTTCCCAAGGGCTAGGCAAAAACATTCAGTACTTC
>TRBJ2-1|-|TRBV5-1|-
CASSLGSSYNEQFF
TGCGCCAGCAGCTTGGGTAGCTCCTACAATGAGCAGTTCTTC
>TRBJ1-5|-|TRBV28|-
CASSLWGGGQPQHF
TGTGCCAGCAGTTTATGGGGGGGTGGTCAGCCCCAGCATTTT
>TRBJ2-5|once|TRBV30|-
CAWGAPASETQYF
TGTGCCTGGGGCGCCCCCGCCAGTGAGACCCAGTACTTC
>TRBJ1-1|-|TRBV7-3|-
CASSLDTRGGRGTEAFF
TGTGCCAGCAGCCTGGATACCCGTGGAGGCCGAGGGACTGAAGCTTTCTTT
>TRBJ1-5|-|TRBV18|-
CASSLREEPNSNQPQHF
TGTGCCAGCTCACTAAGGGAAGAACCTAATAGCAATCAGCCCCAGCATTTT
>TRBJ1-4|-|TRBV20-1|-
CSARDGEKLFF
TGCAGTGCTAGAGATGGGGAAAAACTGTTTTTT
>TRBJ2-7|-|TRBV28|TRBD2
CASSTGGLGTGGTYEQYF
TGTGCCAGCAGTACTGGGGGACTTGGGACCGGGGGGACCTACGAGCAGTACTTC
>TRBJ1-1|-|TRBV24-1|-
CATMRAGNTEAFF
TGTGCCACCATGAGGGCGGGGAACACTGAAGCTTTCTTT
>TRBJ2-1|-|TRBV7-2|TRBD2
CASSLTCGGIQQFF
TGTGCCAGCAGCTTAACTTGCGGGGGGATCCAGCAGTTCTTC
>TRBJ1-4|-|TRBV29-1|-
CSASPGTNEKLFF
TGCAGCGCCAGCCCAGGAACTAATGAAAAACTGTTTTTT
>TRBJ1-4|-|TRBV4-3|-
CASSQVNEKLFF
TGCGCCAGCAGCCAAGTAAATGAAAAACTGTTTTTT
>TRBJ1-1|-|TRBV11-3|-
CASSSQMNTEAFF
TGTGCCAGCAGCTCCCAGATGAACACTGAAGCTTTCTTT
>TRBJ1-5|-|TRBV4-2|-
CASSPSPGQPQHF
TGTGCCAGCAGCCCCTCTCCCGGTCAGCCCCAGCATTTT
>TRBJ2-7|-|TRBV6-6|TRBD2
CASSSGGYYEQYF
TGTGCCAGCAGTTCGGGGGGATACTACGAGCAGTACTTC
>TRBJ1-1|-|TRBV2|-
CASSAQGLQNTEAFF
TGTGCCAGCAGCGCACAGGGACTCCAGAACACTGAAGCTTTCTTT
>TRBJ2-1|-|TRBV14|-
CASSWASSYNEQFF
TGTGCCAGCAGTTGGGCTAGCTCCTACAATGAGCAGTTCTTC
>TRBJ2-4|-|TRBV5-5|-
CASSLLIAKNIQYF
TGTGCCAGCAGCTTGCTGATAGCCAAAAACATTCAGTACTTC
>TRBJ2-7|-|TRBV6-5|-
CASSYSRLGGEQYF
TGTGCCAGCAGTTACTCGAGACTTGGGGGCGAGCAGTACTTC
>TRBJ1-1|once|TRBV9|-
CASSEISGNTEAFF
TGTGCCAGCAGCGAAATCTCAGGGAACACTGAAGCTTTCTTT
>TRBJ2-3|-|TRBV19|TRBD2
CASSIAPGLAGSDTQYF
TGTGCCAGTAGTATAGCCCCGGGACTAGCGGGGTCAGATACGCAGTATTTT
>TRBJ2-5|-|TRBV24-1|-
CATSDSMETQYF
TGTGCCACGTCCGACTCCATGGAGACCCAGTACTTC
>TRBJ2-7|once|TRBV4-2|TRBD1
CASSQARTGVYEQYF
TGTGCCAGCAGCCAAGCTCGCACAGGGGTCTACGAGCAGTACTTC
>TRBJ2-7|-|TRBV12-3/TRBV12-4|-
CASSFAQPWEQYF
TGTGCCAGCAGTTTTGCCCAGCCATGGGAGCAGTACTTC